The 20 T cell receptor beta chains below all came from one sample that was sequenced in a study of early T cells in non-severe SARS-CoV-2 infection. TCRdb used MiXCR to reprocess the 5' RACE reads, holding one entry per CDR3 protein. The sample lists 65,000 to 95,000 distinct CDR3 sequences; about 16% were seen once. Sequenced: whole blood. The receptors stem from an adult who was a healthcare worker with PCR-confirmed SARS-CoV-2 infection or an uninfected control (not recorded which).

The rearrangement links TRBV7-6 to TRBJ2-2; 7 positions agree with TRBD1. Germline assignment: CDR1 SGHVS and CDR2 FNYEAQ. The CDR3 contains 18 residues. With V trimmed by 0 bases and J by 0 bases, 7 bases remained unmatched. The CDR3 coding sequence is TGTGCCAGCAGCTTAGCATGGGGACAGCTTTCGAACACCGGGGAGCTGTTTTTT. Translated, it gives CASSLAWGQLSNTGELFF.

This clonotype was detected many times. V is TRBV20-1 and J is TRBJ2-1, with 11 positions matching TRBD2. Germline V gene data show CDR1 as DFQATT and CDR2 as SNEGSKA (reference sequence). The CDR3 contains 11 residues. V was clipped by 6 bases and J by 12 bases; unmatched bases: 4. As DNA, the CDR3 is TGCAGTGCCAGAACTAGCGGGGGGCAGTTCTTC. Translation: CSARTSGGQFF.

This clonotype was picked up one time. One end of the junction varies from germline; a read error may be responsible. CDR3 region: CASSMLGESGHTF. The CDR3 coding sequence is TGCGCCAGCAGCATGCTAGGGGAATCTGGCCACACCTTC. The V gene is TRBV5-1, the J gene TRBJ1-2; maybe TRBD1 (5 bases). Per the germline V gene, CDR1 is SGHRS and CDR2 is YFSETQ. The length of the CDR3 is 13 residues.

The gene calls are TRBV7-8 and TRBJ1-5, with D possibly matching TRBD1 (5 bases). CDR1 is SGHVS, CDR2 FQNEAQ, per germline. V lost 1 base and J 3 bases, leaving 13 bases between the germline ends. CDR3 length: 16 residues. As DNA, the CDR3 is TGTGCCAGCAGCTTAGGGCCGGGACTCCCCAATCAGCCCCAGCATTTT. It is translated as CASSLGPGLPNQPQHF. Combining the CDR3 with reference TRBV7-8 and TRBJ1-5 gives the whole variable domain GAGVSQSPRYKVAKRGQDVALRCDPISGHVSLFWYQQALGQGPEFLTYFQNEAQLDKSGLPSDRFFAERPEGSVSTLKIQRTQQEDSAVYLCASSLGPGLPNQPQHFGDGTRLSIL.

The rearrangement joins TRBV19 to TRBJ1-3, with D perhaps matching TRBD1 (5 bases). The CDR3 length is 13 residues. Germline loops: CDR1 LNHDA, CDR2 SQIVND (reference sequence). V shed 8 bases and J shed 0 bases, with 8 bases lying between them. The CDR3 is CASLGDSGNTIYF. The CDR3, as DNA: TGTGCCAGTCTGGGGGACTCTGGAAACACCATATATTTT.

This clonotype has a handful of counts. This chain uses TRBV4-1 with TRBJ2-7, with D possibly matching TRBD2 (6 bases). The CDR3 sequence is 15 residues long. From germline, CDR1 is MGHRA and CDR2 YSYEKL. V gave up 1 base and J gave up 2 bases, with 12 bases separating them. CDR3 sequence (DNA): TGCGCCAGCAGCCAAGCTACGGGAGCGGCCTACGAGCAGTACTTC. It specifies CASSQATGAAYEQYF.

The V call is TRBV3-1, the J call TRBJ1-1, with TRBD1 as a possible D gene (5 bases). This CDR3 has 14 amino acids. V was pared by 3 bases and J by 3 bases, with 11 bases between. Germline CDR1 is LGHDT and CDR2 is YNNKEL (reference sequence). CDR3 region: CASSQGVGDTEAFF. Written as DNA, the CDR3 is TGTGCCAGCAGCCAGGGGGTTGGTGACACTGAAGCTTTCTTT.

This clonotype appeared many times. The chain employs TRBV6-1 and TRBJ2-2; no clear D gene. The V gene lost 2 bases and the J gene lost 2 bases, with 6 bases spanning the gap. In germline, CDR1 is MNHNS, CDR2 SASEGT. The CDR3 length is 14 residues. The CDR3 DNA follows: TGTGCCAGCAGTGAACTGACTAACACCGGGGAGCTGTTTTTT. Translating it yields CASSELTNTGELFF.

This clonotype turned up a few times. The chain recombines TRBV20-1 with TRBJ2-3; D ambiguous. Germline V gives CDR1 DFQATT, CDR2 SNEGSKA (reference sequence). This CDR3 is built from 15 residues. Trimming took off 0 bases at V and 0 bases at J, with 10 bases between the two ends. The CDR3 nucleotides read TGCAGTGCTAGAGAGCCCAGCCGGAGCACAGATACGCAGTATTTT. It yields the protein CSAREPSRSTDTQYF.

This sequence joins TRBV6-5 and TRBJ1-2; D is possibly TRBD1 (6 bases). The CDR3 runs 14 residues. V was pared by 2 bases and J by 3 bases, with 10 bases between. Germline CDR1 reads MNHEY; CDR2 reads SVGAGI. CDR3 DNA: TGTGCCAGCAGTTACATGGGGGCCCACTATGGCTACACCTTC. Its translation: CASSYMGAHYGYTF.

This clonotype has more than one count but fewer than ten. The CDR3 loop reads CASSLGGSDAEAFF. In DNA, the CDR3 is TGTGCCAGCAGCTTAGGAGGCTCAGACGCTGAAGCTTTCTTT. V and J are TRBV7-9 and TRBJ1-1; D gene uncertain. Germline-derived CDR1 and CDR2 are SEHNR and FQNEAQ (reference sequence). This CDR3 is built from 14 residues. Between the trimmed V and J ends, which lost 1 base and 6 bases, there was a span of 12 bases.

The table lists this clonotype with a few counts. This chain connects TRBV7-3 to TRBJ2-2; D uncertain. The germline V gene encodes CDR1 SGHTA and CDR2 FQGTGA. CDR3 length: 17 amino acids. Trimming shortened V by 2 bases and J by 3 bases, and 16 bases separated the two germline ends. Written as DNA, the CDR3 is TGTGCCAGCAGCTTAGAGGCAGGAGTCTCCTACACCGGGGAGCTGTTTTTT. Its protein is CASSLEAGVSYTGELFF.

This clonotype showed up just a few times. The chain joins TRBV27 to TRBJ1-1; 7 nucleotides match TRBD1. The CDR3 contains 14 residues. Trimming cost V 3 bases and J 5 bases; bases outside gene matches: 6. Germline V CDR1 and CDR2: MNHEY, SMNVEV (reference sequence). CDR3 bases: TGTGCCAGCAGTTTGACAGGGTTAGCGACTGAAGCTTTCTTT. As protein: CASSLTGLATEAFF.

This clonotype was counted a few times. The V call is TRBV7-8, the J call TRBJ2-7; D may be TRBD2 (5 bases). Looked up from germline, CDR1 is SGHVS and CDR2 is FQNEAQ. Trimming took off 7 bases at V and 2 bases at J, with 15 bases between the two ends. This CDR3 has 14 amino acids. In nucleotides, the CDR3 is TGTGCCAGCACCCCGACCGGGATCCCCTACGAGCAGTACTTC. Its translation is CASTPTGIPYEQYF. Full variable domain (outside the CDR3, taken from reference TRBV7-8 and TRBJ2-7): GAGVSQSPRYKVAKRGQDVALRCDPISGHVSLFWYQQALGQGPEFLTYFQNEAQLDKSGLPSDRFFAERPEGSVSTLKIQRTQQEDSAVYLCASTPTGIPYEQYFGPGTRLTVT.

V is TRBV9 and J is TRBJ2-2, with D possibly TRBD1 on 5 matching bases. V was cut by 3 bases and J by 4 bases, with 13 bases left in between. The CDR3 extends over 15 amino acids. The germline V gene has CDR1 SGDLS and CDR2 YYNGEE. The CDR3 loop reads CASSAGQVITGELFF. CDR3 bases: TGTGCCAGCAGCGCAGGACAAGTTATCACCGGGGAGCTGTTTTTT.

Regarding this clonotype: An end of the junction does not agree with germline; a read error may underlie this. The rearrangement links TRBV7-7 to TRBJ2-3; tentatively, D is TRBD2 (5 bases). The CDR3 has 14 amino acids. The germline V gene encodes CDR1 SSHAT and CDR2 FNYEAQ (reference sequence). CDR3 nucleotide sequence: TGTGCTAGCAGCTTAGGGCTAGCCTCAGATACGCAGTATTTT. It yields the protein CASSLGLASDTQYF.

The CDR3, as DNA: TGCGCCAGCAGCCCCCGGGCAGGTGGGAACACTGAAGCTTTCTTT. Translated: CASSPRAGGNTEAFF. J is TRBJ1-1 and V is TRBV5-1; no definite D call. The V gene's germline CDR1 is SGHRS and CDR2 YFSETQ. Trimming removed 4 bases at V and 1 base at J, with 14 bases between. This CDR3 has 15 residues.

This clonotype was seen only a few times. The J gene is TRBJ2-1, the V gene TRBV20-1, with 9 bases that match TRBD2. V trimming: 0 bases; J trimming: 0 bases; junction bases outside the gene matches: 15. Per germline, CDR1 DFQATT and CDR2 SNEGSKA (reference sequence). The CDR3 runs 20 residues. CDR3 protein: CSARERGGLAMTSSYNEQFF. The CDR3 DNA follows: TGCAGTGCTAGAGAGCGGGGGGGACTAGCCATGACGAGCTCCTACAATGAGCAGTTCTTC.

The chain uses TRBV29-1 and TRBJ2-1, with TRBD2 matching 10 bases. Germline assignment: CDR1 SQVTM and CDR2 ANQGSEA. Trimming removed 2 bases from V and 4 bases from J; junction bases left unmatched: 2. The CDR3 contains 14 residues. CDR3 protein: CSVEWTSGYNEQFF. CDR3 sequence (DNA): TGCAGCGTTGAATGGACTAGCGGATACAATGAGCAGTTCTTC.

V is TRBV30 and J is TRBJ2-1, with 7 bases that match TRBD2. The V gene end was trimmed by 2 bases and the J gene end by 4 bases; junction bases not matched to a gene: 11. CDR1 is GTSNPN, CDR2 SVGIG, per germline (reference sequence). This CDR3 comprises 16 residues. As DNA, the CDR3 is TGTGCCTGGAGTCCCCCGGTGGCAGCGGGGTACAATGAGCAGTTCTTC. It yields the protein CAWSPPVAAGYNEQFF.